This TCR beta chain was identified in a study of neurological immune-mediated disorders. As concerns this clonotype: The antigen remains unidentified.

V dropped 6 bases and J dropped 0; count of bases not matched to a gene: 4. Germline values: CDR1 SGHNT, CDR2 YENEEA. The length of the CDR3 is 15 residues. Whole-study findings and limits: The authors found no clinical or MRI feature associated with the multiple sclerosis repertoire cluster.

Time point specified: longitudinal time-point 3. TCRdb re-called the 5' RACE reads through MiXCR, storing one row per CDR3 protein. The sample holds under 100,000 distinct CDR3 sequences; roughly 4.3% are singletons and the top ten take 5.7%. Sample: PBMCs. The chain links TRBV11-3 to TRBJ2-1; 8 bases are a match to TRBD1. This clonotype was sampled from a woman aged 55-70 years with multiple sclerosis. This CDR3 is CASSPDRASYNEQFF. CDR3 DNA sequence: TGTGCCAGCAGTCCGGACAGGGCCTCCTACAATGAGCAGTTCTTC.